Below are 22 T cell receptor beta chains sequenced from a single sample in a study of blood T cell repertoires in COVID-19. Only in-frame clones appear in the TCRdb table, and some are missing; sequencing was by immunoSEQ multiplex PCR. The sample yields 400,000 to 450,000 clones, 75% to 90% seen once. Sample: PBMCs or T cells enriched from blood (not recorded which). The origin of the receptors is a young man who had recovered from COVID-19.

As DNA, the CDR3 is TGTGCCACATCGGTGGAGCAGAAAGAGACCCAGTACTTC. Translation gives CATSVEQKETQYF. The rearrangement links TRBV6-5 to TRBJ2-5; D is undetermined. V shed 10 bases and J shed 3 bases, with 15 bases lying between them. Germline V gives CDR1 MNHEY, CDR2 SVGAGI. This CDR3 spans 13 amino acids.

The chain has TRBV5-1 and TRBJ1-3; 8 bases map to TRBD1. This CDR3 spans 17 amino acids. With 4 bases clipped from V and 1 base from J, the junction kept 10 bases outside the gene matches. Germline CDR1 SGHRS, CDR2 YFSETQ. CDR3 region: CASSPGQGRGSGNTIYF. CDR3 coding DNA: TGCGCCAGCAGCCCTGGACAGGGTCGGGGTTCTGGAAACACCATATATTTT.

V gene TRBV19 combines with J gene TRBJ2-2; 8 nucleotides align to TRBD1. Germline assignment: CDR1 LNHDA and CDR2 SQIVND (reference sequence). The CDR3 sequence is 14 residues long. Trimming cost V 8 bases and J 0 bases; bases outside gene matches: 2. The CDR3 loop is CASHRGTNTGELFF. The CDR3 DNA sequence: TGTGCCAGTCACAGGGGGACGAACACCGGGGAGCTGTTTTTT.

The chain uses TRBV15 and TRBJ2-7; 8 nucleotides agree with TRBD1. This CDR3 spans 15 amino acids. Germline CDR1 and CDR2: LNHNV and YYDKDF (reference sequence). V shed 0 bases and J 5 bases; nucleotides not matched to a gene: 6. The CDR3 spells CATSREDRESHEQYF. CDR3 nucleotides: TGTGCCACCAGCAGAGAGGACAGGGAATCCCACGAGCAGTACTTC.

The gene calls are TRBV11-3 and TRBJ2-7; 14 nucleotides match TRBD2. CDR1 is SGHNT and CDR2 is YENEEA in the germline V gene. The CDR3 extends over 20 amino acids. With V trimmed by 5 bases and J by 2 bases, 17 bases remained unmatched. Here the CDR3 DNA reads TGTGCCAGCAGCCGTCAGGGACTAGCGGGAGCTAGTGCACGGCCCTACGAGCAGTACTTC. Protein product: CASSRQGLAGASARPYEQYF.

The DNA for the CDR3 is TGTGCCAGCAGCTTCGTGTTGGAGGAAAAACTGTTTTTT. Amino acid sequence: CASSFVLEEKLFF. The J gene is TRBJ1-4, the V gene TRBV5-6; D unresolved. The CDR3 is 13 residues long. The V gene's germline CDR1 is SGHDT and CDR2 YYEEEE. Trimming stripped 2 bases from V and 8 bases from J, with 10 bases between.

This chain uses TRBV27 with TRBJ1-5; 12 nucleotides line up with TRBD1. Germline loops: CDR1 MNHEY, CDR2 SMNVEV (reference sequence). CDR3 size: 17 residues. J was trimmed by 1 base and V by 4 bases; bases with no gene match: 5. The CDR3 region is CASSSGTGGRSNQPQHF. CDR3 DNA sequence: TGTGCCAGCAGTTCCGGGACAGGGGGCAGGAGCAATCAGCCCCAGCATTTT.

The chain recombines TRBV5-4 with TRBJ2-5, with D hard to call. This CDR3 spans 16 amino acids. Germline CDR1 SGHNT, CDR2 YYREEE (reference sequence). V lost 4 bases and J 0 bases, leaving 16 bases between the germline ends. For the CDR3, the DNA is TGTGCCAGCAGCCGATCCTTAGACACCCACCAAGAGACCCAGTACTTC. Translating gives CASSRSLDTHQETQYF.

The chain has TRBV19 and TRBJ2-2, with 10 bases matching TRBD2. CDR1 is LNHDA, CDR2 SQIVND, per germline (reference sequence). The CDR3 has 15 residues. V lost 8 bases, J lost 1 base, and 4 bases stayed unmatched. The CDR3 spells CASQIAGGNTGELFF. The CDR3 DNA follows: TGTGCCAGTCAGATAGCGGGAGGGAACACCGGGGAGCTGTTTTTT.

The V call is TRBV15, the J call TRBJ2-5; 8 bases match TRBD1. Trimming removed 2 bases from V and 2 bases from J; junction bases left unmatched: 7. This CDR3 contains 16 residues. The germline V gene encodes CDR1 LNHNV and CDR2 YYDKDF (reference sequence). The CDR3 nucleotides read TGTGCCACCAGCAGACCCCGGGACAGGAGACAAGAGACCCAGTACTTC. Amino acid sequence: CATSRPRDRRQETQYF.

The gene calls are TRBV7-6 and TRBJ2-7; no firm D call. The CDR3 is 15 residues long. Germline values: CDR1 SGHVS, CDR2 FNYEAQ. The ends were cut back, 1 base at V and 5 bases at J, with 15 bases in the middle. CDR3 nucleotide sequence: TGTGCCAGCAGCTTAGGGTCAGTTAATCCGAACGAGCAGTACTTC. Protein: CASSLGSVNPNEQYF.

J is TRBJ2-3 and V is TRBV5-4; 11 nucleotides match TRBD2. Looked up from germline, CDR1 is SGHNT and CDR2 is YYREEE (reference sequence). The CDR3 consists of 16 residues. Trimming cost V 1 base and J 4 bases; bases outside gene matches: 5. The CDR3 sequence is CASSLYLAGGADTQYF. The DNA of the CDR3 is TGTGCCAGCAGCTTGTACCTAGCGGGAGGAGCAGATACGCAGTATTTT.

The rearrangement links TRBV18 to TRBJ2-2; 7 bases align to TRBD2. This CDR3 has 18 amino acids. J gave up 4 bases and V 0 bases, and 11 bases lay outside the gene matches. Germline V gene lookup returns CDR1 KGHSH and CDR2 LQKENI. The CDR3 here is CASSPPEMLAVPTGELFF. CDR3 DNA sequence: TGTGCCAGCTCACCACCGGAGATGCTAGCGGTACCCACCGGGGAGCTGTTTTTT.

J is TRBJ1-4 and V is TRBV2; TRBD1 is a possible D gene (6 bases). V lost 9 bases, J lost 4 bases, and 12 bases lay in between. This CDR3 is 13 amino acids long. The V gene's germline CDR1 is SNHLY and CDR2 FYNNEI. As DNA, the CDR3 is TGTGCCAGTTTAGGACAGAATAATGAAAAACTGTTTTTT. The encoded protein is CASLGQNNEKLFF.

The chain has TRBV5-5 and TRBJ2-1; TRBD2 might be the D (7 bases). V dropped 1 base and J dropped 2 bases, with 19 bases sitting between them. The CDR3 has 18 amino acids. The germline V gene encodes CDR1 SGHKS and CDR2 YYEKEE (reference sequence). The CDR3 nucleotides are TGTGCCAGCAGCTTGTGGGGAACAGGGAGGGAGGCCTACAATGAGCAGTTCTTC. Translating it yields CASSLWGTGREAYNEQFF.

Here the CDR3 DNA reads TGTGCCAGCCACCGGGACAGGGAGATCTACGAGCAGTACTTC. Encoded protein: CASHRDREIYEQYF. This sequence joins TRBV28 and TRBJ2-7; TRBD1 agrees at 9 bases. With V trimmed by 8 bases and J by 3 bases, 8 bases remained unmatched. The germline V gene has CDR1 MDHEN and CDR2 SYDVKM. The CDR3 covers 14 residues. Combining the CDR3 with reference TRBV28 and TRBJ2-7 gives the whole variable domain DVKVTQSSRYLVKRTGEKVFLECVQDMDHENMFWYRQDPGLGLRLIYFSYDVKMKEKGDIPEGYSVSREKKERFSLILESASTNQTSMYLCASHRDREIYEQYFGPGTRLTVT.

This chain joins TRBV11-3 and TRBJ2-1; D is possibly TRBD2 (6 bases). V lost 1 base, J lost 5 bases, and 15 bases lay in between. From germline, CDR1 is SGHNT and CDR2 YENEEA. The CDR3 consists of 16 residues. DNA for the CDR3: TGTGCCAGCAGCTTAGTCAGCGGGTTGGGGAACAATGAGCAGTTCTTC. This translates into CASSLVSGLGNNEQFF.

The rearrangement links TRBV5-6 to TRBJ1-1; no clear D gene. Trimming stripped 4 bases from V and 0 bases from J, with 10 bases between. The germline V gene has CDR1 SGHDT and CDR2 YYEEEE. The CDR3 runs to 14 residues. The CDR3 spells CASSANIMNTEAFF. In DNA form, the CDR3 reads TGTGCCAGCAGCGCGAATATAATGAACACTGAAGCTTTCTTT.

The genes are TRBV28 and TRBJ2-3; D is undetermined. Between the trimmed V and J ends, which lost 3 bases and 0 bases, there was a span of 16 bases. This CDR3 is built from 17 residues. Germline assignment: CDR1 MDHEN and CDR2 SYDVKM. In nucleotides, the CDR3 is TGTGCCAGCAGTTTCCCCCACAGATCTCCTAGCACAGATACGCAGTATTTT. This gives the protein CASSFPHRSPSTDTQYF.

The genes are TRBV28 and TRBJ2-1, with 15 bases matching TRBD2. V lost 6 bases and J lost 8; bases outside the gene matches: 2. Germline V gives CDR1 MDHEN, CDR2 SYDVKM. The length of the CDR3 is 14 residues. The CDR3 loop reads CASRRTSGRDEQFF. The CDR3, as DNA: TGTGCCAGCAGGCGGACTAGCGGGAGGGATGAGCAGTTCTTC.

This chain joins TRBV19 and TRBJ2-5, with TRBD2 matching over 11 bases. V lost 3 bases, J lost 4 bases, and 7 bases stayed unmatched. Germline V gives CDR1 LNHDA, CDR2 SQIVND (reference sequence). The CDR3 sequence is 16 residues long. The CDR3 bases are TGTGCCAGTAGTATGGTAGCGGGAGGGCCCAGAGAGACCCAGTACTTC. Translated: CASSMVAGGPRETQYF.

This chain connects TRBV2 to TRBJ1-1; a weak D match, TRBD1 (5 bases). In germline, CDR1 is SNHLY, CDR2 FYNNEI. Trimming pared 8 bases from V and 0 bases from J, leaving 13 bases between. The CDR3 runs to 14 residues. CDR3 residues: CASGGLVLNTEAFF. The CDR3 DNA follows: TGTGCCAGCGGGGGGTTAGTGTTGAACACTGAAGCTTTCTTT.